Listed here are 10 T cell receptor beta chains from one sample, sequenced in a study of cytomegalovirus exposure and HLA in healthy donors. In the PCR, 60 Vbeta and 13 Jbeta primers were used. Profiled with immunoSEQ multiplex PCR; TCRdb holds only in-frame clones, not every one. The table records around 190,000 clones, 70% to 80% of them present only once. The specimen was PBMCs. These TCRs come from a woman aged 50 to 60 in good health and CMV-seronegative.

CDR3 loop: CASSEAILTYLAKNIQYF. In DNA, the CDR3 is TGTGCCAGCAGTGAAGCGATCTTGACTTATTTAGCCAAAAACATTCAGTACTTC. This chain connects TRBV6-1 to TRBJ2-4; D call uncertain. Trimming removed 0 bases from V and 0 bases from J, with 15 bases in between. Looked up from germline, CDR1 is MNHNS and CDR2 is SASEGT. This CDR3 comprises 18 residues.

J is TRBJ2-7 and V is TRBV5-1; 8 positions match TRBD1. The CDR3 loop spans 16 amino acids. Germline V gene sequence: CDR1 SGHRS, CDR2 YFSETQ. V lost 4 bases and J lost 2; bases outside the gene matches: 11. The CDR3 loop is CASSPPGTGNTYEQYF. The DNA of the CDR3 is TGCGCCAGCAGCCCCCCAGGGACAGGTAACACCTACGAGCAGTACTTC.

The chain links TRBV6-7 to TRBJ1-6; TRBD1 matches 8 bases. TRBV6-7 is an ORF; its function is uncertain. The ends lost 7 bases at V and 9 bases at J; junction bases unmatched: 11. The CDR3 is 15 residues long. CDR3 coding DNA: TGTGCCAGCACTTGGACAGGGAAAACTACTTCACCCCTCCACTTT. Encoded protein: CASTWTGKTTSPLHF.

V usage is TRBV28 and J usage is TRBJ1-2; D gene unclear. The CDR3 has 14 amino acids. Trimming took 5 bases from V and 8 from J, leaving 18 bases between them. Germline-derived CDR1 and CDR2 are MDHEN and SYDVKM. The CDR3 loop is CASSLPPVLRGYTF. The DNA for the CDR3 is TGTGCCAGCAGTCTCCCACCGGTTCTTAGAGGCTACACCTTC.

The genes are TRBV9 and TRBJ2-3, with TRBD2 matching 8 bases. The V gene's germline CDR1 is SGDLS and CDR2 YYNGEE. The CDR3 has 18 amino acids. Trimming took 0 bases from V and 7 from J; bases not matched to a gene: 16. CDR3 nucleotide sequence: TGTGCCAGCAGCGTAGACCCCGGGGGGGCAGGGATAGGGAATACGCAGTATTTT. This encodes CASSVDPGGAGIGNTQYF.

This clone was detected only a few times. The chain has TRBV2 and TRBJ1-5, with D perhaps matching TRBD1 (6 bases). This CDR3 spans 16 amino acids. The V end was cut by 5 bases, the J end by 7 bases, with 21 bases between. Germline CDR1 is SNHLY and CDR2 is FYNNEI. CDR3 loop: CASSQRLQGMYQPQHF. The CDR3 DNA sequence: TGTGCCAGCAGTCAAAGGTTACAGGGTATGTACCAGCCCCAGCATTTT.

The gene calls are TRBV7-8 and TRBJ2-7; 8 bases are a match to TRBD2. The germline V gene has CDR1 SGHVS and CDR2 FQNEAQ. J was trimmed by 6 bases and V by 0 bases; bases with no gene match: 4. The CDR3 loop spans 14 amino acids. The CDR3, as DNA: TGTGCCAGCAGCTTAGCTCGCGGGAGGAGCGAGCAGTACTTC. Translating gives CASSLARGRSEQYF.

The J gene is TRBJ1-4, the V gene TRBV19; TRBD1 matches 7 bases. Germline loops: CDR1 LNHDA, CDR2 SQIVND (reference sequence). CDR3 length equals 15 residues. With V trimmed by 3 bases and J by 8 bases, 9 bases remained unmatched. The CDR3: CASSISRTGGEKLFF. CDR3 nucleotides: TGTGCCAGTAGTATTAGTAGGACAGGCGGGGAAAAACTGTTTTTT.

CDR3 DNA: TGTGCCAGTAGTATTGGTGTCAGCTCCTATAATTCACCCCTCCACTTT. This gives the protein CASSIGVSSYNSPLHF. J is TRBJ1-6 and V is TRBV19, with no clear D. Between the trimmed V and J ends, which lost 3 bases and 0 bases, there was a span of 9 bases. The CDR3 consists of 16 residues. CDR1 and CDR2 from the germline V gene are LNHDA and SQIVND (reference sequence).

The V call is TRBV19, the J call TRBJ2-3; 11 bases are shared with TRBD2. The CDR3 runs 17 residues. The V segment lost 6 bases and the J segment 1 base; nucleotides outside the gene matches: 9. CDR1 and CDR2 (germline): LNHDA, SQIVND (reference sequence). The CDR3 sequence: CASSSLRGLAGTDTQYF. The DNA of the CDR3 is TGTGCCAGTAGCAGCTTGAGGGGACTAGCGGGCACAGATACGCAGTATTTT.